These 26 T cell receptor beta chains were all obtained from the same sample, sequenced in a study of blood T cell repertoires in COVID-19. Produced via immunoSEQ multiplex PCR; TCRdb's table is partial and in-frame only. The sample lists around 210,000 clones, roughly 75% seen once, with around 5.1% in the top ten. Sequenced: peripheral blood. Receptors were obtained from a woman aged 65 to 85 with acute or convalescent COVID-19.

V gene TRBV18 combines with J gene TRBJ1-1; unclear D gene. Trimming stripped 3 bases from V and 1 base from J, with 3 bases between. The germline V gene has CDR1 KGHSH and CDR2 LQKENI. The CDR3 has 12 amino acids. The DNA for the CDR3 is TGTGCCAGCTCACCGGCGAACACTGAAGCTTTCTTT. Encoded protein: CASSPANTEAFF.

This chain uses TRBV5-6 with TRBJ2-3; possible D gene TRBD2, 6 bases. The CDR3 totals 14 residues. Germline-derived CDR1 and CDR2 are SGHDT and YYEEEE. Between the trimmed V and J ends, which lost 0 bases and 5 bases, there was a span of 10 bases. The CDR3 region is CASSLGTIRDTQYF. Written as DNA, the CDR3 is TGTGCCAGCAGCTTGGGGACTATCCGAGATACGCAGTATTTT.

The chain links TRBV29-1 to TRBJ2-3; D gene uncertain. The V end was cut by 5 bases, the J end by 3 bases, with 15 bases between. This CDR3 region has 14 residues. Germline CDR1 SQVTM, CDR2 ANQGSEA. Written as DNA, the CDR3 is TGCAGCGTTTGGTATGGTGGAGCTACAGATACGCAGTATTTT. It translates to CSVWYGGATDTQYF.

The chain joins TRBV29-1 to TRBJ2-3; D possibly corresponds to TRBD1 (5 bases). CDR3 length equals 14 residues. V was pared by 0 bases and J by 5 bases, with 12 bases between. Germline V gene sequence: CDR1 SQVTM, CDR2 ANQGSEA. This chain's CDR3 is CSVEDPGQGDTQYF. DNA for the CDR3: TGCAGCGTTGAAGATCCCGGACAAGGAGATACGCAGTATTTT.

The rearrangement uses TRBV5-4 and TRBJ1-4; 10 positions match TRBD1. The CDR3 has 15 residues. V was pared by 4 bases and J by 6 bases, with 6 bases of the junction left unmatched. Germline CDR1 reads SGHNT; CDR2 reads YYREEE (reference sequence). In DNA, the CDR3 is TGTGCCAGCAGCCTGGGGGGGACAGGGGATGAAAAACTGTTTTTT. As protein: CASSLGGTGDEKLFF.

The chain uses TRBV5-4 and TRBJ2-1; maybe TRBD2 (6 bases). The CDR3 extends over 15 amino acids. Germline V gene sequence: CDR1 SGHNT, CDR2 YYREEE (reference sequence). With 4 bases removed from V and 7 bases from J, the gap between germline ends came to 18 bases. The CDR3 protein is CASSVLGLPSNEQFF. CDR3 coding DNA: TGTGCCAGCAGCGTGTTGGGACTCCCCTCGAATGAGCAGTTCTTC.

V usage is TRBV5-1 and J usage is TRBJ2-1; TRBD1 might be the D (5 bases). Trimming shortened V by 5 bases and J by 0 bases, and 18 bases separated the two germline ends. The length of the CDR3 is 17 residues. Germline lookup yields CDR1 SGHRS and CDR2 YFSETQ. This CDR3 reads CASSSRGAIRSYNEQFF. The CDR3 DNA reads as TGCGCCAGCAGTTCCCGTGGGGCGATTCGCTCCTACAATGAGCAGTTCTTC.

V and J are TRBV7-9 and TRBJ2-7, with 10 bases lining up with TRBD2. V shed 5 bases, J shed 1 base, and the junction held 8 bases outside the gene matches. Per the germline V gene, CDR1 is SEHNR and CDR2 is FQNEAQ (reference sequence). This CDR3 has 16 residues. In DNA form, the CDR3 reads TGTGCCAGCAGCAAACCGGGACTAGCGACGTCCTACGAGCAGTACTTC. Protein: CASSKPGLATSYEQYF.

The V gene is TRBV5-4, the J gene TRBJ2-3; 11 bases fit TRBD2. This CDR3 comprises 17 residues. Trimming removed 4 bases from V and 1 base from J; junction bases left unmatched: 8. Per the germline V gene, CDR1 is SGHNT and CDR2 is YYREEE (reference sequence). The CDR3, as DNA: TGTGCCAGCAGCATACTAGCGGGAGCAGGTGGCACAGATACGCAGTATTTT. This codes for CASSILAGAGGTDTQYF.

The J gene is TRBJ2-5, the V gene TRBV28, with 7 nucleotides matching TRBD1. CDR1 and CDR2 from the germline V gene are MDHEN and SYDVKM. The CDR3 contains 14 residues. V trimming: 3 bases; J trimming: 1 base; junction bases outside the gene matches: 2. CDR3 residues: CASSLGQIQETQYF. The CDR3 DNA sequence: TGTGCCAGCAGTTTGGGACAGATCCAAGAGACCCAGTACTTC. Looking up the rest from reference TRBV28 and TRBJ2-5 gives the full variable domain: DVKVTQSSRYLVKRTGEKVFLECVQDMDHENMFWYRQDPGLGLRLIYFSYDVKMKEKGDIPEGYSVSREKKERFSLILESASTNQTSMYLCASSLGQIQETQYFGPGTRLLVL.

The chain recombines TRBV6-5 with TRBJ2-5; 7 bases map to TRBD1. The CDR3 spans 14 residues. The V segment lost 5 bases and the J segment 3 bases; nucleotides outside the gene matches: 6. Per the germline V gene, CDR1 is MNHEY and CDR2 is SVGAGI. CDR3 residues: CASSIAGTEETQYF. Here the CDR3 DNA reads TGTGCCAGCAGTATCGCCGGGACAGAAGAGACCCAGTACTTC.

The chain combines TRBV4-1 with TRBJ2-7; 14 bases match TRBD2. Germline lookup yields CDR1 MGHRA and CDR2 YSYEKL. This CDR3 is 18 amino acids long. With 1 base clipped from V and 2 bases from J, the junction kept 7 bases outside the gene matches. CDR3 residues: CASSQVVSTSGRAYEQYF. The CDR3 DNA reads TGCGCCAGCAGCCAAGTAGTCTCGACTAGCGGGAGGGCCTACGAGCAGTACTTC.

V gene TRBV3-1 (or the pseudogene TRBV3-2) combines with J gene TRBJ1-3; D not resolved. CDR3 length: 13 residues. Trimming pared 2 bases from V and 4 bases from J, leaving 6 bases between. Germline V gene sequence: CDR1 LGHDT, CDR2 YNNKEL (reference sequence). The CDR3 here is CASSQSRGNTIYF. CDR3 coding DNA: TGTGCCAGCAGCCAATCGCGAGGAAACACCATATATTTT.

The chain links TRBV5-6 to TRBJ2-7; TRBD2 is a possible D gene (5 bases). V dropped 0 bases and J dropped 5 bases, with 9 bases sitting between them. From germline, CDR1 is SGHDT and CDR2 YYEEEE. The length of the CDR3 is 13 residues. CDR3 amino acids: CASSLGRRDEQYF. In DNA form, the CDR3 reads TGTGCCAGCAGCTTGGGACGGCGGGACGAGCAGTACTTC.

The rearrangement joins TRBV5-1 to TRBJ2-2; no reliable D call. The CDR3 covers 14 residues. The V end was cut by 0 bases, the J end by 4 bases, with 7 bases between. Germline V lookup: CDR1 SGHRS, CDR2 YFSETQ. CDR3: CASSLGAVTGELFF. For the CDR3, the DNA is TGCGCCAGCAGCTTGGGGGCAGTCACCGGGGAGCTGTTTTTT.

This chain connects TRBV28 to TRBJ2-1; 12 nucleotides agree with TRBD2. There are 17 residues in the CDR3. V dropped 2 bases and J dropped 7; count of bases not matched to a gene: 9. Per the germline V gene, CDR1 is MDHEN and CDR2 is SYDVKM. The CDR3: CASSLVGLAGGMNEQFF. Here the CDR3 DNA reads TGTGCCAGCAGTTTAGTTGGGCTAGCGGGAGGGATGAATGAGCAGTTCTTC.

In DNA, the CDR3 is TGTGCCAGCGGTGGACTAGCGGGAGGCCCCGGGGAGCTGTTTTTT. Translated: CASGGLAGGPGELFF. The chain recombines TRBV11-3 with TRBJ2-2, with TRBD2 identical over 14 bases. The CDR3 has 15 amino acids. The V gene's germline CDR1 is SGHNT and CDR2 YENEEA. V dropped 8 bases and J dropped 6; count of bases not matched to a gene: 5.

This clone was counted between two and nine times. The chain has TRBV27 and TRBJ2-7; no reliable D call. V dropped 2 bases and J dropped 1 base, with 6 bases sitting between them. Germline CDR1 MNHEY, CDR2 SMNVEV (reference sequence). This CDR3 spans 13 amino acids. The CDR3: CASSLGGSYEQYF. The CDR3 DNA sequence: TGTGCCAGCAGTTTAGGCGGTTCCTACGAGCAGTACTTC.

The chain recombines TRBV3-1 (or the pseudogene TRBV3-2) with TRBJ1-1; no clear D gene. Per germline, CDR1 LGHDT and CDR2 YNNKEL (reference sequence). V dropped 5 bases and J dropped 0 bases, with 16 bases sitting between them. The CDR3 is 16 amino acids. Here the CDR3 reads CASSIRTGSMNTEAFF. In DNA, the CDR3 is TGTGCCAGCAGCATAAGGACCGGGAGTATGAACACTGAAGCTTTCTTT.

The chain combines TRBV5-1 with TRBJ1-5; D possibly corresponds to TRBD1 (5 bases). Trimming removed 0 bases at V and 0 bases at J, with 7 bases between. The CDR3 has 15 amino acids. CDR1 and CDR2 (germline): SGHRS, YFSETQ. CDR3 protein: CASSLAGNSNQPQHF. CDR3 nucleotides: TGCGCCAGCAGCTTGGCAGGGAATAGCAATCAGCCCCAGCATTTT.

J is TRBJ1-3 and V is TRBV15; TRBD1 matches at 10 bases. The CDR3 has 19 amino acids. From germline, CDR1 is LNHNV and CDR2 YYDKDF (reference sequence). With V trimmed by 4 bases and J by 1 base, 13 bases remained unmatched. CDR3 in amino acids: CATSNDRGPYTKSGNTIYF. The CDR3 DNA sequence: TGTGCCACCAGCAACGACAGGGGGCCCTACACCAAGTCTGGAAACACCATATATTTT.

With respect to this clone: One end of the junction varies from germline; a read error may be responsible. The chain joins TRBV7-3 to TRBJ2-3; D tentatively fits TRBD1 or TRBD2 (6 bases each). Germline assignment: CDR1 SGHTA and CDR2 FQGTGA. This CDR3 has 13 residues. For the CDR3, the DNA is TGTGCCAGCAGTTTAAGGGGGGCAGATACGCAGTATTTT. This gives the protein CASSLRGADTQYF.

The chain carries TRBV2 and TRBJ1-4; TRBD1 agrees at 7 bases. The CDR3 is 15 amino acids. Germline V gene sequence: CDR1 SNHLY, CDR2 FYNNEI. After removal of 6 bases from V and 7 bases from J, the junction contained 11 bases not matched to a gene. CDR3 in amino acids: CASRITGTETEKLFF. For the CDR3, the DNA is TGTGCCAGCAGGATCACTGGGACAGAGACTGAAAAACTGTTTTTT.

The V call is TRBV14, the J call TRBJ1-6; D is unresolved. Germline V gene data show CDR1 as SGHDN and CDR2 as FVKESK. The CDR3 is made up of 13 amino acids. V lost 0 bases and J lost 10, with 7 bases in between. The CDR3 here is CASSQDAPSPLHF. The CDR3 bases are TGTGCCAGCAGCCAAGATGCGCCATCACCCCTCCACTTT.

The chain recombines TRBV29-1 with TRBJ1-1; D remains ambiguous. V lost 1 base and J 4 bases, leaving 13 bases between the germline ends. The CDR3 runs to 14 residues. From germline, CDR1 is SQVTM and CDR2 ANQGSEA. In DNA form, the CDR3 reads TGCAGCGTTGAAGTTATGCAGTTTTCCACTGAAGCTTTCTTT. As protein: CSVEVMQFSTEAFF.

This clone was picked up many times. The rearrangement joins TRBV27 to TRBJ2-7; 8 bases fit TRBD1. The CDR3 extends over 16 amino acids. The ends lost 8 bases at V and 5 bases at J; junction bases unmatched: 17. Germline V gene data show CDR1 as MNHEY and CDR2 as SMNVEV (reference sequence). This CDR3 is CASRMSGTGSFHEQYF. For the CDR3, the DNA is TGTGCCAGCCGTATGTCCGGGACAGGCTCCTTCCACGAGCAGTACTTC.